This T cell receptor beta chain was sequenced during a study of T-cell memory formation after mild COVID-19. Overall study context: Clusters of TCRs were largely donor specific.

Whole-study results and caveats: Clones that shrank (day 15 to 85) were balanced CD4/CD8, whereas later expanders leaned CD4+. SARS-CoV-2 specificity was not confirmed for second-wave clones peaking on day 37.

Constant-segment primers and 5'RACE yielded cDNA libraries for TCR alpha and TCR beta, each carrying sample barcodes and UMIs. A single record per CDR3 protein comes from TCRdb applying MiXCR to the 5' RACE reads. This repertoire shows approximately 390,000 distinct CDR3 sequences, 15% to 20% found once; its top ten account for 20% to 25%. Comments on this clonotype: Antigen specificity is unknown.

Germline trimming cut 6 bases from V and 10 bases from J; bases unmatched to any gene: 6. Germline lookup yields CDR1 MNHEY and CDR2 SVGAGI. This CDR3 region has 13 residues. The sequence derives from a man between 18 and 35 years old who had mild COVID-19 (a few samples of this study predate the infection). Cell type and time point are not known. The material sequenced was PBMCs or a T cell subset sorted from them (not recorded which). The rearrangement uses TRBV6-5 and TRBJ1-6; 7 bases agree with TRBD1. CDR3 region: CASRSGGYSPLHF. The DNA of the CDR3 is TGTGCCAGCAGGTCAGGGGGGTACTCACCCCTCCACTTT.